Given below is one T cell receptor beta chain in context. Only a few counts were recorded for this clonotype. Its antigen target is currently unknown. At one end the junction does not follow the germline gene, possibly because of a read error. This sample is drawn from a study of response to subunit inactivated influenza vaccine (dated by TCRdb to 2016 to 2019). General notes on the study: Deep quantitative profiling of the T cell receptor repertoire was used in the study to follow responses to a trivalent subunit inactivated influenza vaccine.

From its cysteine to its phenylalanine, the CDR3 spans 16 amino acids. The DNA shown is the 48-base CDR3, in frame from base 1. CDR1 and CDR2 are drawn from the germline V gene: SGHTA, FQGNSA. Paper-wide results and their limitations: The authors suggested that each seasonal influenza vaccination may recruit only a limited number of new T cells.

Library preparation employed RT-PCR. These reads were obtained on an Illumina HiSeq 2500. TCRdb reworked the public reads: Q25 trimming with fastp, MiXCR clone assembly, productive beta chains retained. Duplicate CDR3 protein sequences are folded into a single record with the most common DNA and genes. The sample includes 530,000 or so distinct CDR3 sequences, with 14% observed a single time. Approximately 12% of the sample goes to the ten largest clones. This TCR was recovered from a man aged 45-65 years who received an inactivated influenza vaccine. Donor details come from another sample of the same person, matched by shared clones. The sequence is built from TRBV7-2 and TRBJ2-4; the D call is possibly TRBD1 or TRBD2, each sharing 6 bases. Material: PBMCs from blood, obtained 11 to 12 days after vaccination. CDR3 sequence: CASSLDGGRAKNIQYF. The DNA reads as follows: TGTGCCAGCAGTTTAGATGGGGGGCGAGCCAAAAACATTCAGTACTTC.